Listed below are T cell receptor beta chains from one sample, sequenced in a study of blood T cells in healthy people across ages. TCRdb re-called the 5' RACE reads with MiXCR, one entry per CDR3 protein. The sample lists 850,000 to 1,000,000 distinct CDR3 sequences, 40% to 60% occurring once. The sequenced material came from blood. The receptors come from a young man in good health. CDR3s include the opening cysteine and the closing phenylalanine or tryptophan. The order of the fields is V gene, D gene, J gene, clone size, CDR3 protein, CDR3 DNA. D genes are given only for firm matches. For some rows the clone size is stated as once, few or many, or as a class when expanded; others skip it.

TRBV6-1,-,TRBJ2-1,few,CASSGTLPNNEQFF,TGTGCCAGCAGTGGAACTCTACCTAACAATGAGCAGTTCTTC
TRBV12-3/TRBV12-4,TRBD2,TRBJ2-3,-,CASNGLAVPLRTDTQYF,TGTGCCAGCAACGGCCTAGCGGTCCCCCTAAGAACAGATACGCAGTATTTT
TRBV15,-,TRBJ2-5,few,CATSRAENQETQYF,TGTGCCACCAGCAGAGCCGAAAACCAAGAGACCCAGTACTTC
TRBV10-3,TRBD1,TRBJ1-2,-,CAISDPGQGARGNYGYTF,TGTGCCATCAGTGACCCCGGACAGGGGGCGCGGGGTAACTATGGCTACACCTTC
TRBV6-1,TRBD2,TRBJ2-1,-,CASTSGGASNEQFF,TGTGCCAGCACTAGCGGGGGGGCCAGTAATGAGCAGTTCTTC
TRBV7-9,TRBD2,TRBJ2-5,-,CASSSNSGNQETQYF,TGTGCCAGCAGCTCCAACAGCGGGAACCAAGAGACCCAGTACTTC
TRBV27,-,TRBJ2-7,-,CASRGGLRRQYF,TGTGCCAGCAGGGGCGGTCTACGACGTCAGTACTTC
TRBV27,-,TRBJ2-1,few,CATHPGTTPYNEQFF,TGTGCCACTCACCCCGGGACCACACCCTACAATGAGCAGTTCTTC
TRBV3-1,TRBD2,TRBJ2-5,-,CASSQDRGLELSETQYF,TGTGCCAGCAGCCAAGATAGGGGACTAGAACTCTCAGAGACCCAGTACTTC
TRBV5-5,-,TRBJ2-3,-,CASSLDRGMGADTQYF,TGTGCCAGCAGCTTGGACCGGGGGATGGGCGCAGATACGCAGTATTTT
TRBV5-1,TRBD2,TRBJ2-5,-,CASSFSGGVQETQYF,TGCGCCAGCAGCTTTAGCGGGGGTGTCCAAGAGACCCAGTACTTC
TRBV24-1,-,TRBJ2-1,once,CATSGSGTGSYNEQFF,TGTGCCACCAGTGGTTCCGGGACGGGCTCCTACAATGAGCAGTTCTTC
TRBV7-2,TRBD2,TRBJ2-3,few,CASSLSIRTSGLLNGQYF,TGTGCCAGCAGCTTATCAATCCGGACTAGCGGTCTCTTAAACGGGCAGTATTTT
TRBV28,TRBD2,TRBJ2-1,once,CASTTLAGYLPDEQFF,TGTGCCAGCACCACACTAGCGGGGTACCTCCCGGATGAGCAGTTCTTC
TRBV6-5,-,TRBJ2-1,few,CASRDDLYNEQFF,TGTGCCAGTAGGGACGATCTCTACAATGAGCAGTTCTTC
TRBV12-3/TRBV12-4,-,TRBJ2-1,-,CASRSGHRDDEQFF,TGTGCCAGCAGGTCGGGTCACAGGGATGATGAGCAGTTCTTC
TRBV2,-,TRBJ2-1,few,CASKASSYNEQFF,TGTGCCAGCAAGGCTAGCAGCTACAATGAGCAGTTCTTC
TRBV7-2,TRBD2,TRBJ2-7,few,CASKSSGSAYEQYF,TGTGCCAGCAAGTCTAGCGGTTCGGCCTACGAGCAGTACTTC